Listed below are T cell receptor beta chains from one sample, sequenced in a study of blood T cell repertoires in COVID-19. Clones were read by immunoSEQ multiplex PCR, and TCRdb kept only the in-frame ones, dropping some. The sample shows approximately 220,000 clones, about 91% of them seen only once. Sequencing was done on a sample of PBMCs or T cells enriched from blood (not recorded which). Receptor source: a woman in her 30s with acute COVID-19. The CDR3 runs from the conserved cysteine through the conserved F or W. Some rows mark clone size as missing; the rest say once, few, many or name a class of expanded clone.

CDR3: CASSTRTGEGETQYF
V: TRBV5-1
J: TRBJ2-5
size: NA

CDR3: CASSYPGRREETQYF
V: TRBV6-2/TRBV6-3
J: TRBJ2-3
size: NA

CDR3: CASSFRGQGTNEQYF
V: TRBV11-2
J: TRBJ2-7
size: few

CDR3: CASSPIRGKNTGELFF
V: TRBV7-9
J: TRBJ2-2
size: NA

CDR3: CASSRSAGPGYTF
V: TRBV3-1/TRBV3-2
J: TRBJ1-2
size: NA

CDR3: CASSTGQGTGELFF
V: TRBV5-5
J: TRBJ2-2
size: NA

CDR3: CASSQEGVAGVKTQYF
V: TRBV3-1/TRBV3-2
J: TRBJ2-5
size: NA

CDR3: CASRSGTSIHEQYF
V: TRBV19
J: TRBJ2-7
size: NA

CDR3: CASSYGHNQPQHF
V: TRBV6-5
J: TRBJ1-5
size: NA

CDR3: CASPSPGTGLGNTIYF
V: TRBV19
J: TRBJ1-3
size: NA

CDR3: CASSLEDRGFGSPLHF
V: TRBV5-1
J: TRBJ1-6
size: NA

CDR3: CAWSVPDRGNYGYTF
V: TRBV30
J: TRBJ1-2
size: NA

CDR3: CASSPNREQETQYF
V: TRBV18
J: TRBJ2-5
size: few

CDR3: CASSVKWGAGGINNEQFF
V: TRBV9
J: TRBJ2-1
size: NA